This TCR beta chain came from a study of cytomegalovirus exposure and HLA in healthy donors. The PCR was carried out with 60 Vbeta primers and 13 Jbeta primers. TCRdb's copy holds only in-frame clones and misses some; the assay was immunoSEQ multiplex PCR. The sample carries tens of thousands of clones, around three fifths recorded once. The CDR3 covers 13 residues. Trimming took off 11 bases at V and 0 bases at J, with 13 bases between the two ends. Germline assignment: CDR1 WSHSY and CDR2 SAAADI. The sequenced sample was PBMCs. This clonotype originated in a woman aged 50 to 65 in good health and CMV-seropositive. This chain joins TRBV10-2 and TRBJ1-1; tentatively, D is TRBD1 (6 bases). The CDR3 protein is CAATGYMNTEAFF. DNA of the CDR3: TGCGCCGCGACAGGATATATGAACACTGAAGCTTTCTTT.